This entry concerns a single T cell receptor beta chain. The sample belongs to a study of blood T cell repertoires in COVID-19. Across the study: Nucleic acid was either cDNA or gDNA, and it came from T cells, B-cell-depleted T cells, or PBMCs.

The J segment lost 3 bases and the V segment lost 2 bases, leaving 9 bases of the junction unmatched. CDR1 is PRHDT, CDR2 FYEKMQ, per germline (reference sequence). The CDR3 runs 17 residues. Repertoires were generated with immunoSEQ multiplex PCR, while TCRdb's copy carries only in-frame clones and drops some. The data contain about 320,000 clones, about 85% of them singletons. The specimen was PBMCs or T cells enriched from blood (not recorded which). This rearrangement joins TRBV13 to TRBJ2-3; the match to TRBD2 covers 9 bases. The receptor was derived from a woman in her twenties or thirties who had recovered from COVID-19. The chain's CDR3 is CASSLSLAGSVTDTQYF. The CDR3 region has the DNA TGTGCCAGCAGCTTAAGTCTAGCGGGGAGTGTTACAGATACGCAGTATTTT.